This TCR beta chain was retrieved from a study of beta chain features in type 1 diabetes. Study background: Patients were similar to healthy donors in age and gender (as well as in cell yields).

Since all of the isolated RNA was reverse transcribed, expressed TCRB transcripts were what got sequenced. Profiling relied on immunoSEQ multiplex PCR, and the TCRdb table lists in-frame clones only, not all of them. This sample has some 180,000 clones; about 12% occur once, and the top ten carry about 0.58%. The CDR3 is 15 amino acids. V lost 0 bases, J lost 7 bases, and 12 bases lay in between. The germline V gene encodes CDR1 MNHEY and CDR2 SVGAGI. This clone was seen a few times. The genes are TRBV6-5 and TRBJ2-2, with D perhaps TRBD1 (5 bases). This receptor was obtained from a woman between 18 and 29 years old in good health. The specimen was central memory CD4+ T cells from blood. The CDR3 spells CASSYSNQGSGELFF. The CDR3, as DNA: TGTGCCAGCAGTTACTCGAATCAGGGTAGCGGGGAGCTGTTTTTT.